These 8 T cell receptor beta chains came from one sample sequenced in a study of blood T cell repertoires in COVID-19. Measured with immunoSEQ multiplex PCR; TCRdb has only the in-frame clones, and not every one. The data hold 250,000 or so clones, with more than 80% observed a single time. The sequenced sample consisted of PBMCs or T cells enriched from blood (not recorded which). Every receptor here comes from a young woman with acute COVID-19.

On this clone itself: Other DNA sequences in this specimen translate into the identical CDR3. The chain links TRBV11-2 to TRBJ2-7; 9 bases map to TRBD1. CDR1 and CDR2 (germline): SGHAT, FQNNGV. V gave up 6 bases and J gave up 0 bases; unmatched junction bases: 3. The CDR3 has 14 amino acids. CDR3 sequence: CASSWTGASYEQYF. The DNA of the CDR3 is TGTGCCAGCAGTTGGACAGGGGCCTCCTACGAGCAGTACTTC.

Regarding this clone: The same CDR3 can be traced to other DNA sequences in this sample. This chain connects TRBV27 to TRBJ1-2; D is ambiguous. CDR1 MNHEY and CDR2 SMNVEV come from the germline V gene (reference sequence). The germline V and J ends were trimmed by 3 bases and 2 bases, with 7 bases remaining between them. The CDR3 extends over 13 amino acids. The CDR3 is CASSFGGNYGYTF. CDR3 coding DNA: TGTGCCAGCAGTTTTGGAGGGAACTATGGCTACACCTTC.

The V gene is TRBV3-1 (or the pseudogene TRBV3-2), the J gene TRBJ2-7, with 10 bases identical to TRBD2. Germline-derived CDR1 and CDR2 are LGHDT and YNNKEL (reference sequence). The V and J ends lost 1 base and 2 bases, in that order; junction bases with no gene match: 11. This CDR3 has 18 residues. The CDR3 DNA follows: TGTGCCAGCAGCCAAGTCGTAGGGGTACTAGCGGGGACCTACGAGCAGTACTTC. This translates into CASSQVVGVLAGTYEQYF.

CDR3 residues: CASSTSGSVPETQYF. CDR3 coding DNA: TGTGCCAGTTCGACTAGCGGGAGTGTCCCAGAGACCCAGTACTTC. The chain links TRBV6-5 to TRBJ2-5; 12 nucleotides match TRBD2. The CDR3 sequence is 15 residues long. The junction had 9 bases not matched to a gene; V was cut back by 9 bases and J by 4 bases. Germline assignment: CDR1 MNHEY and CDR2 SVGAGI.

This chain uses TRBV7-9 with TRBJ1-4, with D perhaps matching TRBD1 (5 bases). Germline assignment: CDR1 SEHNR and CDR2 FQNEAQ (reference sequence). Trimming stripped 5 bases from V and 3 bases from J, with 10 bases between. The CDR3 is 14 amino acids. CDR3 residues: CASSIQGANEKLFF. CDR3 coding DNA: TGTGCCAGCAGCATCCAGGGTGCTAATGAAAAACTGTTTTTT.

The genes are TRBV6-2 or TRBV6-3 and TRBJ2-1; TRBD2 agrees at 7 bases. Per the germline V gene, CDR1 is MNHEY and CDR2 is SVGEGT. This CDR3 region has 16 residues. With 2 bases clipped from V and 7 bases from J, the junction kept 11 bases outside the gene matches. CDR3 DNA sequence: TGTGCCAGCAGTTACCTATTGGCGGGAGTGAAGAATGAGCAGTTCTTC. Its protein is CASSYLLAGVKNEQFF.

J is TRBJ2-7 and V is TRBV6-4; TRBD2 matches at 14 bases. CDR1 and CDR2 from the germline V gene are MRHNA and SNTAGT. The ends lost 5 bases at V and 1 base at J; junction bases unmatched: 13. The CDR3 extends over 19 amino acids. CDR3 in amino acids: CASSPRGGLAGVKSYEQYF. In DNA, the CDR3 is TGTGCCAGCAGTCCTAGGGGGGGACTAGCGGGAGTTAAGTCCTACGAGCAGTACTTC.

The rearrangement uses TRBV6-4 and TRBJ2-1; 7 bases align to TRBD2. Germline trimming cut 3 bases from V and 4 bases from J; bases unmatched to any gene: 6. Germline CDR1 is MRHNA and CDR2 is SNTAGT. The CDR3 extends over 15 amino acids. The CDR3 region is CASSENGLGYNEQFF. DNA for the CDR3: TGTGCCAGCAGTGAAAATGGACTAGGGTACAATGAGCAGTTCTTC.